This passage covers 31 T cell receptor beta chains from one sample sequenced in a study of blood T cell repertoires in COVID-19. Generated by immunoSEQ multiplex PCR, the TCRdb table keeps only in-frame clones and is missing some. Of around 6,500 clones listed, roughly nine tenths are singletons. Sequencing was carried out using peripheral blood. The receptors were gathered from an older man with active COVID-19.

CDR3 in amino acids: CASRAGQGTNEKLFF. CDR3 bases: TGTGCCAGCAGAGCCGGACAGGGGACTAATGAAAAACTGTTTTTT. The chain uses TRBV7-9 and TRBJ1-4; 9 bases map to TRBD1. Looked up from germline, CDR1 is SEHNR and CDR2 is FQNEAQ (reference sequence). This CDR3 has 15 residues. J was trimmed by 2 bases and V by 6 bases; bases with no gene match: 4.

The DNA for the CDR3 is TGTGCCAGCTCACCAAACAGTTCTGGAAACACCATATATTTT. Translation: CASSPNSSGNTIYF. The chain couples TRBV18 to TRBJ1-3, with D uncertain. The CDR3 is 14 amino acids. Trimming cost V 2 bases and J 1 base, with 6 bases left between them. Germline CDR1 KGHSH, CDR2 LQKENI.

This clone was seen a few times. V is TRBV5-6 and J is TRBJ1-5; possible D gene TRBD1, 5 bases. V was clipped by 2 bases and J by 4 bases, with 13 bases between them. Germline CDR1 is SGHDT and CDR2 is YYEEEE. CDR3 length: 15 residues. The CDR3 protein is CASSFRADSNQPQHF. The DNA of the CDR3 is TGTGCCAGCAGCTTCAGGGCCGATTCAAATCAGCCCCAGCATTTT.

This sequence joins TRBV2 and TRBJ2-1; the match to TRBD2 covers 7 bases. V shed 6 bases, J shed 10 bases, and the junction held 6 bases outside the gene matches. The CDR3 has 12 residues. Germline values: CDR1 SNHLY, CDR2 FYNNEI. In nucleotides, the CDR3 is TGTGCCAGCAGCGGCTTGGGGGGGGAGCAGTTCTTC. It yields the protein CASSGLGGEQFF.

V and J are TRBV7-3 and TRBJ2-1, with D possibly matching TRBD1 (6 bases). The CDR3 sequence is 14 residues long. V lost 5 bases and J lost 7, with 15 bases in between. Germline CDR1 and CDR2: SGHTA and FQGTGA. The CDR3 nucleotides are TGTGCCAGCAGCCCTACGGCACAGGGTAATGAGCAGTTCTTC. It specifies CASSPTAQGNEQFF. The entire variable domain, with the rest obtained from reference TRBV7-3 and TRBJ2-1, is as follows: GAGVSQTPSNKVTEKGKYVELRCDPISGHTALYWYRQSLGQGPEFLIYFQGTGAADDSGLPNDRFFAVRPEGSVSTLKIQRTERGDSAVYLCASSPTAQGNEQFFGPGTRLTVL.

The CDR3 sequence is CASSQDRSSGRPYEQYF. For the CDR3, the DNA is TGCGCCAGCAGCCAAGATCGTAGTAGCGGGCGCCCCTACGAGCAGTACTTC. The V gene is TRBV4-3, the J gene TRBJ2-7, with 7 bases matching TRBD2. J was trimmed by 2 bases and V by 0 bases; bases with no gene match: 10. The germline V gene has CDR1 LGHNA and CDR2 YSLEER. The CDR3 is 17 amino acids.

This chain joins TRBV4-2 and TRBJ2-7; 10 positions match TRBD2. The ends lost 1 base at V and 4 bases at J; junction bases unmatched: 10. Looked up from germline, CDR1 is LGHNA and CDR2 is YNFKEQ. This CDR3 comprises 17 residues. CDR3 sequence reads: CASSQVVPGLAMYEQYF. The CDR3 DNA reads TGTGCCAGCAGCCAAGTGGTCCCGGGACTAGCGATGTACGAGCAGTACTTC.

The chain is built from TRBV18 and TRBJ1-6, with D tentatively TRBD1 (5 bases). This CDR3 has 14 residues. V was cut by 3 bases and J by 11 bases, with 14 bases left in between. Germline V CDR1 and CDR2: KGHSH, LQKENI. CDR3 sequence: CASSPTGGTAPLHF. CDR3 in DNA: TGTGCCAGCTCACCTACCGGGGGGACGGCACCCCTCCACTTT.

The chain uses TRBV5-1 and TRBJ1-2, with unresolved D. This CDR3 is 15 amino acids long. V shed 4 bases and J shed 2 bases, with 15 bases lying between them. The germline V gene encodes CDR1 SGHRS and CDR2 YFSETQ. The CDR3 DNA sequence: TGCGCCAGCAGCATCCGGGGAGCCCGAAACTATGGCTACACCTTC. Encoded protein: CASSIRGARNYGYTF. Full variable domain (missing parts from reference TRBV5-1 and TRBJ1-2): KAGVTQTPRYLIKTRGQQVTLSCSPISGHRSVSWYQQTPGQGLQFLFEYFSETQRNKGNFPGRFSGRQFSNSRSEMNVSTLELGDSALYLCASSIRGARNYGYTFGSGTRLTVV.

CDR3 amino acids: CASSFSSYIYF. In nucleotides, the CDR3 is TGTGCCAGCAGTTTCTCCTCTTACATATATTTT. This rearrangement joins TRBV6-2 or TRBV6-3 to TRBJ1-3; the D is unclear. The CDR3 is made up of 11 amino acids. Trimming took 4 bases from V and 12 from J, leaving 10 bases between them. Per the germline V gene, CDR1 is MNHEY and CDR2 is SVGEGT.

The chain has TRBV7-9 and TRBJ2-2; D perhaps matches TRBD2 (6 bases). Trimming cost V 1 base and J 7 bases, with 19 bases left between them. CDR1 is SEHNR and CDR2 is FQNEAQ in the germline V gene (reference sequence). CDR3 size: 17 residues. The CDR3 is CASSLELSSSGDGELFF. The CDR3 coding sequence is TGTGCCAGCAGCTTAGAGTTATCCAGTTCGGGGGACGGGGAGCTGTTTTTT. The variable domain in full, completed from reference TRBV7-9 and TRBJ2-2, reads DTGVSQNPRHKITKRGQNVTFRCDPISEHNRLYWYRQTLGQGPEFLTYFQNEAQLEKSRLLSDRFSAERPKGSFSTLEIQRTEQGDSAMYLCASSLELSSSGDGELFFGEGSRLTVL.

This CDR3 reads CASSLGSGSYEQYF. The DNA for the CDR3 is TGTGCCAGCAGCTTAGGGTCGGGGTCCTACGAGCAGTACTTC. V and J are TRBV13 and TRBJ2-7; D may be TRBD2 (5 bases). Germline V lookup: CDR1 PRHDT, CDR2 FYEKMQ (reference sequence). With 0 bases removed from V and 1 base from J, the gap between germline ends came to 7 bases. This CDR3 has 14 residues.

A single count supports this clone. The rearrangement uses TRBV10-3 and TRBJ2-5; 12 nucleotides line up with TRBD2. Looked up from germline, CDR1 is ENHRY and CDR2 is SYGVKD. V shed 0 bases and J 5 bases; nucleotides not matched to a gene: 4. The CDR3 is 16 residues long. The CDR3: CAISESLAGGPETQYF. The CDR3 nucleotides are TGTGCCATCAGTGAGTCCCTAGCGGGGGGGCCCGAGACCCAGTACTTC.

The V and J genes are TRBV29-1 and TRBJ1-1; a weak D match, TRBD1 (5 bases). Germline V gives CDR1 SQVTM, CDR2 ANQGSEA. V lost 0 bases, J lost 3 bases, and 11 bases lay in between. The CDR3 has 14 amino acids. The CDR3 protein is CSVEEGGWYTEAFF. The CDR3 DNA is TGCAGCGTTGAAGAGGGGGGGTGGTACACTGAAGCTTTCTTT.

This chain connects TRBV5-4 to TRBJ2-3; 10 nucleotides align to TRBD2. The CDR3 is 13 amino acids. CDR1 SGHNT and CDR2 YYREEE come from the germline V gene (reference sequence). Trimming removed 10 bases from V and 2 bases from J; junction bases left unmatched: 4. CDR3 protein: CAPSGGPTDTQYF. The CDR3, as DNA: TGTGCCCCTAGCGGGGGCCCCACAGATACGCAGTATTTT.

This clone was picked up a small number of times. The gene calls are TRBV7-6 and TRBJ1-6; tentatively, D is TRBD1 (6 bases). This CDR3 contains 19 residues. Trimming stripped 5 bases from V and 0 bases from J, with 20 bases between. Germline V lookup: CDR1 SGHVS, CDR2 FNYEAQ. CDR3 loop: CASSPKTYGGLSYNSPLHF. CDR3 nucleotides: TGTGCCAGCAGCCCCAAAACCTACGGGGGGCTCTCCTATAATTCACCCCTCCACTTT. Drawing the rest from reference TRBV7-6 and TRBJ1-6, the complete variable domain is GAGVSQSPRYKVTKRGQDVALRCDPISGHVSLYWYRQALGQGPEFLTYFNYEAQQDKSGLPNDRFSAERPEGSISTLTIQRTEQRDSAMYRCASSPKTYGGLSYNSPLHFGNGTRLTVT.

This chain connects TRBV9 to TRBJ1-6; 10 bases fit TRBD1. With V trimmed by 3 bases and J by 14 bases, 14 bases remained unmatched. The CDR3 spans 16 residues. Germline loops: CDR1 SGDLS, CDR2 YYNGEE. The DNA for the CDR3 is TGTGCCAGCAGCGCAGAGGGCGGACAGGGGGATTTGGCCCTCCACTTT. This encodes CASSAEGGQGDLALHF. Supplemented by reference TRBV9 and TRBJ1-6, the full variable domain reads DSGVTQTPKHLITATGQRVTLRCSPRSGDLSVYWYQQSLDQGLQFLIQYYNGEERAKGNILERFSAQQFPDLHSELNLSSLELGDSALYFCASSAEGGQGDLALHFGNGTRLTVT.

The rearrangement uses TRBV5-1 and TRBJ2-5, with D unresolved. V was shortened by 4 bases and J by 3 bases, with 7 bases between the two germline ends. This CDR3 comprises 12 residues. Germline V lookup: CDR1 SGHRS, CDR2 YFSETQ. CDR3 bases: TGCGCCAGCAGCCATTCAAAAGAGACCCAGTACTTC. It translates to CASSHSKETQYF.

V gene TRBV5-1 combines with J gene TRBJ2-5, with 7 bases identical to TRBD1. CDR1 is SGHRS and CDR2 is YFSETQ in the germline V gene. Trimming took 6 bases from V and 5 from J; bases not matched to a gene: 10. CDR3 size: 14 residues. The chain's CDR3 is CASNPTGAGETQYF. Here the CDR3 DNA reads TGCGCCAGCAACCCCACAGGGGCCGGGGAGACCCAGTACTTC.

The genes are TRBV7-9 and TRBJ2-3, with 7 bases fitting TRBD1. The CDR3 spans 16 residues. Unmatched junction bases numbered 7, after V lost 4 bases and J lost 0 bases. CDR1 and CDR2 (germline): SEHNR, FQNEAQ (reference sequence). The CDR3 loop is CASSYPGQTSTDTQYF. In DNA, the CDR3 is TGTGCCAGCAGCTATCCGGGACAGACTAGCACAGATACGCAGTATTTT.

The J gene is TRBJ2-1, the V gene TRBV4-3; 15 nucleotides line up with TRBD2. The trim removed 0 bases at V and 8 bases at J, leaving 11 bases unmatched. Per the germline V gene, CDR1 is LGHNA and CDR2 is YSLEER. This CDR3 region has 19 residues. The CDR3 is CASSQDRTSGGATPYEQFF. The CDR3 DNA reads TGCGCCAGCAGCCAAGATCGGACTAGCGGGGGGGCTACTCCATATGAGCAGTTCTTC.

The chain employs TRBV2 and TRBJ1-2; perhaps TRBD1 as D (6 bases). The CDR3 sequence is 14 residues long. Germline V lookup: CDR1 SNHLY, CDR2 FYNNEI. Trimming removed 6 bases at V and 5 bases at J, with 16 bases between. The DNA of the CDR3 is TGTGCCAGCAGGGACTGGACAGTACTATATGGCTACACCTTC. Protein: CASRDWTVLYGYTF.

The chain carries TRBV5-6 and TRBJ2-5; D is perhaps TRBD1 (5 bases). The CDR3 length is 15 residues. The V end lost 4 bases, the J end lost 5 bases, and 18 bases lay between the germline ends. Germline CDR1 is SGHDT and CDR2 is YYEEEE. Here the CDR3 reads CASSPEARAIETQYF. The CDR3 DNA reads TGTGCCAGCAGCCCAGAGGCCAGGGCGATTGAGACCCAGTACTTC. The full variable domain, rest sourced from reference TRBV5-6 and TRBJ2-5, is DAGVTQSPTHLIKTRGQQVTLRCSPKSGHDTVSWYQQALGQGPQFIFQYYEEEERQRGNFPDRFSGHQFPNYSSELNVNALLLGDSALYLCASSPEARAIETQYFGPGTRLLVL.

The V call is TRBV5-1, the J call TRBJ1-2, with TRBD1 matching 7 bases. The CDR3 sequence is 14 residues long. The V and J ends lost 2 bases and 6 bases, in that order; junction bases with no gene match: 7. Germline V CDR1 and CDR2: SGHRS, YFSETQ. DNA of the CDR3: TGCGCCAGCAGCTTTGGAGGAACAGGGGATGGCTACACCTTC. Amino acid sequence: CASSFGGTGDGYTF. Looking up the rest from reference TRBV5-1 and TRBJ1-2 gives the full variable domain: KAGVTQTPRYLIKTRGQQVTLSCSPISGHRSVSWYQQTPGQGLQFLFEYFSETQRNKGNFPGRFSGRQFSNSRSEMNVSTLELGDSALYLCASSFGGTGDGYTFGSGTRLTVV.

The rearrangement joins TRBV5-6 to TRBJ2-2, with D possibly being TRBD1 (6 bases). The length of the CDR3 is 17 residues. From germline, CDR1 is SGHDT and CDR2 YYEEEE. V lost 0 bases and J 4 bases, leaving 16 bases between the germline ends. CDR3 in amino acids: CASSLVTWTVSTGELFF. In DNA form, the CDR3 reads TGTGCCAGCAGCTTGGTTACCTGGACAGTTTCCACCGGGGAGCTGTTTTTT.

This chain connects TRBV11-3 to TRBJ1-4; the D is unclear. V lost 1 base to trimming and J lost 7 bases, with 13 bases between them. Germline CDR1 SGHNT, CDR2 YENEEA. The CDR3 is made up of 15 amino acids. CDR3 sequence reads: CASSLASPRGEKLFF. CDR3 sequence (DNA): TGTGCCAGCAGCTTAGCATCACCGCGGGGTGAAAAACTGTTTTTT.

The count of this clone is one. The chain carries TRBV16 and TRBJ2-1; perhaps TRBD1 as D (7 bases). Trimming removed 1 base at V and 8 bases at J, with 15 bases between. Germline CDR1 is KGHSY and CDR2 is FQNENV. CDR3 length: 15 residues. The CDR3: CASSQWAGGIDEQFF. Written as DNA, the CDR3 is TGTGCCAGCAGCCAATGGGCAGGGGGGATCGATGAGCAGTTCTTC.

The chain uses TRBV2 and TRBJ2-3; D might be TRBD2 (6 bases). V was shortened by 8 bases and J by 4 bases, with 13 bases between the two germline ends. Looked up from germline, CDR1 is SNHLY and CDR2 is FYNNEI. The CDR3 sequence is 13 residues long. The CDR3, as DNA: TGTGCCAGCGACGGGGGAAACTCAGATACGCAGTATTTT. This translates into CASDGGNSDTQYF. Supplemented by reference TRBV2 and TRBJ2-3, the full variable domain reads EPEVTQTPSHQVTQMGQEVILRCVPISNHLYFYWYRQILGQKVEFLVSFYNNEISEKSEIFDDQFSVERPDGSNFTLKIRSTKLEDSAMYFCASDGGNSDTQYFGPGTRLTVL.

This clone was recorded only once. The V call is TRBV4-1, the J call TRBJ2-7; TRBD2 matches at 7 bases. The V segment lost 5 bases and the J segment 5 bases; nucleotides outside the gene matches: 6. Germline CDR1 MGHRA, CDR2 YSYEKL. The CDR3 has 13 amino acids. DNA for the CDR3: TGCGCCAGCAGCTTCGGGGCGGGGGACGAGCAGTACTTC. The encoded protein is CASSFGAGDEQYF.

In this sample, this clone turned up once. V usage is TRBV4-3 and J usage is TRBJ1-6; TRBD1 might be the D (6 bases). The CDR3 spans 16 residues. Germline CDR1 LGHNA, CDR2 YSLEER. Trimming cost V 2 bases and J 9 bases, with 17 bases left between them. The CDR3 protein is CASSQFATGLSSPLHF. In nucleotides, the CDR3 is TGCGCCAGCAGCCAATTTGCGACAGGTTTGAGTTCACCCCTCCACTTT.

The chain links TRBV5-5 to TRBJ1-1; a weak D match, TRBD1 (6 bases). The CDR3 length is 15 residues. Germline V lookup: CDR1 SGHKS, CDR2 YYEKEE (reference sequence). V was shortened by 5 bases and J by 6 bases, with 20 bases between the two germline ends. CDR3 protein: CASRGADFIGAEAFF. The CDR3 DNA follows: TGTGCCAGCAGGGGGGCCGATTTTATTGGTGCTGAAGCTTTCTTT.